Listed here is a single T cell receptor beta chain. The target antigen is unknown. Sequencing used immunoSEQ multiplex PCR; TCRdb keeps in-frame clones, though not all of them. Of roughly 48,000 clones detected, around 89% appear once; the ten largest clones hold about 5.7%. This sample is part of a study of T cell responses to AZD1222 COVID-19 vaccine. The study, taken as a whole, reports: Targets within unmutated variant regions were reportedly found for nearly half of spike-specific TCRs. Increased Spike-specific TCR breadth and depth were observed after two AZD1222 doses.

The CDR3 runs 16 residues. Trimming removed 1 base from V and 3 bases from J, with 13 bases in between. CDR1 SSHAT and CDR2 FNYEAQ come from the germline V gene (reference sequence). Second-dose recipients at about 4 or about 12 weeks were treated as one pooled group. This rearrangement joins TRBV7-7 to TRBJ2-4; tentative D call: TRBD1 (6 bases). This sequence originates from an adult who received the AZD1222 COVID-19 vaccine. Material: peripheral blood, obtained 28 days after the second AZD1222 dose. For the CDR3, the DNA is TGTGCCAGCAGCTTAGTGAGGAGAGGGGGCAAAAACATTCAGTACTTC. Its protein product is CASSLVRRGGKNIQYF.